A selection of T cell receptor beta chains follows, all from one sample in a study of cytomegalovirus exposure and HLA in healthy donors. Clones were read by immunoSEQ multiplex PCR, and TCRdb kept only the in-frame ones, dropping some. The sample contains around 120,000 clones, 70% to 85% of which appear only once. Source material: PBMCs. All receptors derive from a boy aged 2-15 years in good health and CMV-seronegative. CDR3s include the opening cysteine and the closing phenylalanine or tryptophan.

v_call	j_call	cdr3_aa
TRBV15	TRBJ2-1	CATSRDGETYNEQFF
TRBV4-1	TRBJ1-2	CASSQDRLYGYTF
TRBV2	TRBJ1-4	CASTATGQVSNEKLFF
TRBV13	TRBJ1-1	CASSSDRRPTEAFF
TRBV4-2	TRBJ2-3	CASSQARGGGPSDTQYF
TRBV27	TRBJ1-1	CASSDGQAPTEAFF
TRBV30	TRBJ1-6	CAWSVGVRTGRNSPLHF
TRBV7-6	TRBJ1-5	CASSLGGTANQPQHF
TRBV19	TRBJ2-3	CASNSGTAHTDTQYF
TRBV13	TRBJ1-1	CASSLGNMNTEAFF
TRBV30	TRBJ2-3	CAWSGTQDTQYF
TRBV5-5	TRBJ1-3	CASSLRPGVSGNTIYF
TRBV7-9	TRBJ2-3	CASSFPTQGALGTDTQYF
TRBV5-8	TRBJ2-2	CASSLTLDGTGELFF
TRBV7-2	TRBJ2-5	CASSVTGPVGTQYF
TRBV5-8	TRBJ2-7	CASSFDRGLDEQYF
TRBV28	TRBJ1-3	CASSLPDRHSGNTIYF
TRBV19	TRBJ1-1	CASSIDHGEQNTEAFF
TRBV7-9	TRBJ2-7	CASSPKRDWRRIYEQYF
TRBV6-1	TRBJ2-2	CASSGGEAGELFF
TRBV7-2	TRBJ1-2	CASSGDRSRGLGYTF
TRBV30	TRBJ2-2	CAGGGTGGAWLFF
TRBV7-2	TRBJ1-1	CASSLGGRGTEAFF
TRBV9	TRBJ1-4	CASSVFDSGGKLFF
TRBV9	TRBJ2-7	CASSVNGGKDEQYF
TRBV4-3	TRBJ2-2	CASSQGTGWATGELFF